This TCR beta chain is from a study of cytomegalovirus exposure and HLA in healthy donors (dated by TCRdb to the late 2010s). For the study in its entirety: In an earlier analysis of 550 to 750 of the donors, 250 to 300 Gb of sequence data and about 110 million unique TCR beta sequences from about 179 million T cells were reported. Roughly 300 gigabases of sequencing data and approximately 85 million unique TCR sequences were included in an early release covering over 600 HLA-typed donors. Among the roughly 390 genotyped donors, approximately 77% belonged to the genetic ancestry cluster associated with self-reported Caucasian donors. The study aimed to test whether cataloging public T cell receptors could reveal signatures of past pathogen exposure. The study used immunosequencing to profile the T cell repertoires of some 600 subjects and linked those repertoires to cytomegalovirus serostatus. A separate validation cohort of roughly 130 different subjects was used in addition to the approximately 700-subject first cohort. To predict cytomegalovirus infection status, the study combined high-throughput TCR immunosequencing, statistical association of individual TCRs with disease status, and machine learning. A later analysis re-analyzed previously published TCR beta repertoires from roughly 600 donors and added high-resolution HLA genotyping to study TCR occurrence patterns. The later analysis used no new phenotypic data to find candidate immune exposures, relying instead on TCR beta sequences and their occurrence across donors. To decide whether each TCR beta V gene segment behaved as functional or pseudogenic, an earlier analysis of fewer than 750 of the donors relied on high-throughput TCR beta sequencing. Donor age, sex, ethnicity and CMV serostatus were collected together with the repertoire data. Genome-wide SNP genotypes for about 55% of the roughly 670 donors were used in a later genetic analysis, which treated that subset as a discovery cohort. All discovery cohort repertoires had been generated on a single sequencing platform. HLA typing included class I and class II loci at four-digit resolution. The number of typed donors differed by locus: roughly 629-630 for A, B, C, DRB1 and DQB1; 522 for DQA1; roughly 600 for DPA1; and about 450 for DPB1. Roughly five DR-DQ haplotypes were treated as single units for association and clustering because of strong linkage in the cohort. On average, about 240,000 unique TCR beta nucleotide sequences were sequenced per donor among a few hundred genotyped donors of the cohort, with roughly 20% of those sequences being non-productive.

The study at large found these results: In a later analysis, 15,000 to 20,000 TCR beta sequences were associated with specific HLA alleles at a false discovery rate of 0.05. An association between a missense DCLRE1C variant and V-gene and J-gene trimming of TCR beta chains was found in a later genetic analysis and replicated in an independent cohort. Correlated functional status among segregating V segments might reflect linkage disequilibrium, but an unknown experimental factor could not be ruled out. In a later analysis, TCR association rates were found to vary across HLA loci, with the most associated TCRs seen for DRB1 alleles and the fewest for HLA-C alleles. A further reported finding was that TCR beta sequences accurately predicted the HLA-A and HLA-B alleles for most subjects in the first cohort. The sequencing pipeline was judged likely to have produced a cluster of highly shared sequence variants as a technical artifact. In an earlier analysis of about 540 of the donors, most TCR beta V segments were observed in productive rearrangements about 87% or about 30% of the time, broadly matching IMGT annotations. A later genetic analysis reported fewer N-insertions in productive TCRs among donors in an Asian-associated ancestry cluster than the approximately 700-donor mean. It was suggested by the authors that the approach could potentially be generalized to other disease states and immunological phenotypes. Because the 87-base-pair reads could not distinguish some IMGT-functional V segments, including TRBV6-2 and TRBV6-3, those segments were excluded. CMV serostatus was the only immune exposure information available for the cohort. Three of the identified cytomegalovirus-associated TCR beta chains were confirmed in vitro to be specific for cytomegalovirus antigens. While some public TCRs were present in many individuals, most TCR sequences turned up only very rarely across donors. HLA typing was unavailable for some donors at each locus, so association tests used only the typed subset. This cohort had only TCR beta chains sequenced, and the lack of alpha or paired-chain data limited which features could be detected. The classifier was reported to diagnose cytomegalovirus status with high specificity and sensitivity in both the original and validation cohorts. Because counts were too low, more than 15 rarely observed V segments, including chromosome 9 orphons, were excluded from the earlier analysis of about 500 of the donors. Several of the top co-occurrence clusters appeared to be linked to parvovirus B19, influenza, CMV and Epstein-Barr virus, according to a later analysis. In a later analysis, HLA-associated TCR beta chains were found to be more clonally expanded and to have lower generation probabilities than equally common non-associated chains. A total of 150 to 200 TCR beta chains were listed by the study as associated with cytomegalovirus. Assigning TCR associations to individual alleles was difficult when HLA alleles, especially DR and DQ, strongly co-occurred. Sequencing depth was assumed to be roughly uniform across donors in the presence/absence analyses, though that assumption may not hold. A later analysis found that most CMV-associated TCR beta chains appeared HLA-restricted, with HLA associations seemingly driven largely by CMV exposure.

As for this clone: It lacks a known antigen. A junction end diverges from the germline sequence, so it may reflect a read error.

The cohort was made up of 666 healthy bone marrow donors. All cohort members were sampled while nominally healthy, although unrecorded immune exposures were likely present. The donor was CMV seropositive and was included in the group of 250 to 300 seropositive cohort members. A peripheral blood sample was collected from each donor, and TCR beta sequencing was performed on peripheral blood mononuclear cells. The Qiagen DNeasy Blood Extraction Kit was used to extract genomic DNA from the blood cell samples. Libraries were prepared through the immunoSEQ multiplex PCR assay. A mixture of 60 forward primers for TCR Vbeta segments and 13 reverse primers for TCR Jbeta segments was used in the multiplex PCR. The CDR3 region of rearranged TCR beta genes was amplified from genomic DNA with a multiplex PCR assay. On the Illumina HiSeq System, the amplified TCR beta libraries were sequenced as 87-base-pair reads. Per the original workflow: A later analysis counted about 76 million unique TCR beta chains across the 666 repertoires, and 10 million to 12 million of these chains were shared by at least two donors. Raw reads were error-corrected and collapsed into unique sequences with a nearest-neighbor algorithm that merged closely related sequences to remove PCR and sequencing errors. Alignment of CDR3 sequences to IMGT reference sequences was used to assign V, D and J gene segments. For a sequence to be retained, a match of at least six nucleotides was required to both a V gene segment and a J gene segment. A rearrangement was called productive if the CDR3 had no stop codons and remained in frame with V and J, and every other rearrangement was called non-productive. Following IMGT convention, CDR3 was defined as the stretch from the second conserved V-encoded cysteine up to the conserved J-encoded phenylalanine. The earlier analysis of some 580 of the donors excluded any sequence lacking an unambiguous match to a single V gene segment. An earlier analysis of almost 600 of the donors classified V segments as functional when productive rearrangements were above 56.7% and as segregating when the standard deviation between donors was above 5%. A statistical classification framework was built for diagnosing cytomegalovirus status from the catalog of TCR beta chain sequences. In a later analysis, TCR nucleotide sequences were compared against IMGT/GENE-DB human TR gene sequences so that V and J genes could be assigned. In a later analysis, CDR3 sequences and most-parsimonious VDJ recombination scenarios were assigned using the TCRdist pipeline. In a later analysis, each TCR beta chain was defined by its CDR3 amino acid sequence together with its V-gene family, and reads lacking a unique V-gene family were excluded. A later analysis removed 550 to 650 highly shared, low-generation-probability nucleotide sequences to deal with suspected cross-contamination and a sequencing artifact. For each public chain, a later analysis derived a clonal expansion index from normalized ranks of inferred template counts within each repertoire. In a later analysis, generation probabilities were computed using a VDJ recombination model fitted to out-of-frame rearrangements, and the results were checked against IGoR. Hypergeometric tests were used in a later analysis to score TCR-TCR, TCR-HLA and TCR-CMV co-occurrence, with a repertoire-size bias correction applied to the TCR pairs. In a later analysis, false discovery rates were estimated by permuting HLA or CMV assignments 20 times. In a later analysis, co-occurring TCRs were grouped using DBSCAN, and TCRdist sequence similarity was added for clustering within HLA-allele-positive subsets. Repertoires with fewer than 30,000 or more than 120,000 public chains were left out of co-occurrence clustering, as were four to six repertoires with anomalous nucleotide sharing. TCRdb re-hosts the immuneACCESS table, in-frame sequences only. Its copies lack some clones; in the studies checked, an unresolved V gene accounts for under half of them, and the cause for the rest is not known. V and J calls and clone size come straight from that table; D and trimming were deduced from the DNA. The sample data list about 120,000 clones, and more than 65% of these were observed just once. Together, the top ten hold roughly 5.8% of the sample.

The CDR3 sequence holds 15 residues, the cysteine and phenylalanine included. Only the CDR3 DNA is retained, 45 bases long and in frame from the first base. The germline V gene sets CDR1 to SGHRS and CDR2 to YFSETQ. Sequenced: PBMCs. The rearranged chain carries TRBV5-1 and TRBJ2-4; a stretch of 8 junction bases matches TRBD2. The source is a man in his late teens or twenties in good health and CMV-seropositive. The CDR3 protein sequence reads: CASSSEAGGKNSQYF. Here is the DNA: TGCGCCAGCAGCTCCGAGGCGGGAGGCAAAAACAGTCAGTACTTC. Supplemented by the reference TRBV5-1 and TRBJ2-4 proteins around the CDR3, the complete variable domain is KAGVTQTPRYLIKTRGQQVTLSCSPISGHRSVSWYQQTPGQGLQFLFEYFSETQRNKGNFPGRFSGRQFSNSRSEMNVSTLELGDSALYLCASSSEAGGKNSQYFGAGTRLSVL.